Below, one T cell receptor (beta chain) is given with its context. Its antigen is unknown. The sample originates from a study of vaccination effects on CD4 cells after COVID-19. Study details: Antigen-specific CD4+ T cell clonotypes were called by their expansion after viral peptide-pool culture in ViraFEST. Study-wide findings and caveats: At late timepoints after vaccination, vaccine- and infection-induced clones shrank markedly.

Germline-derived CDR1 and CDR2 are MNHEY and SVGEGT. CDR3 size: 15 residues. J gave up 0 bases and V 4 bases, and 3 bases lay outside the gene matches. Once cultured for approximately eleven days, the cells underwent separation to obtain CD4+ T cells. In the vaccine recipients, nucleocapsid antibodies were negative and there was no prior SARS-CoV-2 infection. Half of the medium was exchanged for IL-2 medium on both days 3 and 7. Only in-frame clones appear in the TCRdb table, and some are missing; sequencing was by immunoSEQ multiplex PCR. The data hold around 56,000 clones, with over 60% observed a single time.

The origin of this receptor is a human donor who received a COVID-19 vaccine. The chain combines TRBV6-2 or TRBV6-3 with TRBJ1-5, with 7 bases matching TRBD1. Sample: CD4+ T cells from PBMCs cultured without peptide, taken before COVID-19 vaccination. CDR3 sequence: CASSWTGPSNQPQHF. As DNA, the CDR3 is TGTGCCAGCAGTTGGACAGGCCCTAGCAATCAGCCCCAGCATTTT.